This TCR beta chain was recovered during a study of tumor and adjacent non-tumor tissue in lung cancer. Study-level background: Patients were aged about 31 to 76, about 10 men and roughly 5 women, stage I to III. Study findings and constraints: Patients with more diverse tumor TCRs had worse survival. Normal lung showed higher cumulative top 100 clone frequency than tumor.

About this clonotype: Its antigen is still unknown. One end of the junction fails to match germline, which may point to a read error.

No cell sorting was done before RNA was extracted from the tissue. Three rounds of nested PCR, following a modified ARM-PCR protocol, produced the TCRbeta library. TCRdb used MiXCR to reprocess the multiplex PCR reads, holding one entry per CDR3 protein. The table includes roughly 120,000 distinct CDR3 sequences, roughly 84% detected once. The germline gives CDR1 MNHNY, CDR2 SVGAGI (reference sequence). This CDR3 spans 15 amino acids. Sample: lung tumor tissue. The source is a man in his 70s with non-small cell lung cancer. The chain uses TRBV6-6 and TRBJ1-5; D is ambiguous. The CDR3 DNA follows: TGTGCCAGCAGTTACTCGTGGCAGGAAACTCAGCCCCAGAATTTT. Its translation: CASSYSWQETQPQNF.